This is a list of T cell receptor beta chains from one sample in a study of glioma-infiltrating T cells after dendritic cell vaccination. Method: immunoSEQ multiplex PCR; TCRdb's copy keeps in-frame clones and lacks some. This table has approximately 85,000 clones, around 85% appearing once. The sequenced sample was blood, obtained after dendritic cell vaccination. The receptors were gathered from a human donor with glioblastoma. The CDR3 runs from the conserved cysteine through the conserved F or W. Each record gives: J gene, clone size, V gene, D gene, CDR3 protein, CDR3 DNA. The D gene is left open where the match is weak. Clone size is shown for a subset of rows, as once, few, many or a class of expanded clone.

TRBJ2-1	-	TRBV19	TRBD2	CASSVGLAGNEQFF	TGTGCCAGTAGTGTCGGACTAGCGGGAAATGAGCAGTTCTTC
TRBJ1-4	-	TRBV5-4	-	CASSEGTTATNEKLFF	TGTGCCAGCAGCGAGGGAACTACAGCAACTAATGAAAAACTGTTTTTT
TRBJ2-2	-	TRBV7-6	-	CASSLTWTEHTGELFF	TGTGCCAGCAGCTTAACTTGGACAGAACACACCGGGGAGCTGTTTTTT
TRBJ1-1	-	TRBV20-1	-	CSARQLEKAFF	TGCAGTGCTAGACAGCTAGAGAAAGCTTTCTTT
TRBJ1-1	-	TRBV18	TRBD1	CASSRYSGQDKNTEAFF	TGTGCCAGCTCACGCTATTCGGGACAGGATAAAAACACTGAAGCTTTCTTT
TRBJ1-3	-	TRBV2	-	CASTGDPSGNTIYF	TGTGCCAGCACGGGGGACCCCTCTGGAAACACCATATATTTT
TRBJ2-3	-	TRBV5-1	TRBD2	CASSLAGGSGSTDTQYF	TGCGCCAGCAGCTTGGCCGGTGGTAGCGGGAGTACAGATACGCAGTATTTT
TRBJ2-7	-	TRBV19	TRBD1	CASSPRTGAGEQYF	TGTGCCAGTAGTCCTAGGACAGGGGCGGGGGAGCAGTACTTC
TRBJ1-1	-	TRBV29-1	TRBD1	CSARRGGIEAFF	TGCAGCGCCCGGCGAGGGGGCATTGAAGCTTTCTTT
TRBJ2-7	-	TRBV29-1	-	CSVEGAAYEQYF	TGCAGCGTTGAAGGGGCTGCCTACGAGCAGTACTTC
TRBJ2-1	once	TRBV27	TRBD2	CASSLVTGLAGDNEQFF	TGTGCCAGCAGTTTAGTAACGGGACTAGCGGGAGACAATGAGCAGTTCTTC
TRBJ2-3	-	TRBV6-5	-	CASSSLSTDTQYF	TGTGCCAGCTCCTCCCTTAGCACAGATACGCAGTATTTT
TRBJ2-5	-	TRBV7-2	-	CASSFRRGYRETQYF	TGTGCCAGCAGCTTCCGGCGAGGCTATCGGGAGACCCAGTACTTC
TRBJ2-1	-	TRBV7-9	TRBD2	CASSPIPSGASSYNEQFF	TGTGCCAGCAGCCCTATACCTAGCGGGGCAAGCTCCTACAATGAGCAGTTCTTC
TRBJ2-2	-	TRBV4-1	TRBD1	CASSNTRTGDTGELFF	TGCGCCAGCAGCAACACTAGAACAGGGGACACCGGGGAGCTGTTTTTT
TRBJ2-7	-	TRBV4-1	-	CASSQVGLVYEQYF	TGCGCCAGCAGCCAAGTCGGGTTGGTTTACGAACAGTACTTC
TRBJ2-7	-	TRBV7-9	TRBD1	CASSPPGQGRSYEQYF	TGTGCCAGCAGCCCACCTGGACAGGGGAGGTCCTACGAGCAGTACTTC
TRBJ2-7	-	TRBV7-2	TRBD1	CASSFTGTGPYEQYF	TGTGCCAGCAGTTTTACCGGGACAGGTCCCTACGAGCAGTACTTC
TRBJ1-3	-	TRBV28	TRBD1	CASSEDRRKAGNTIYF	TGTGCCAGCAGTGAGGACAGGCGGAAGGCTGGAAACACCATATATTTT
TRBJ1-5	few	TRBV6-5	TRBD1	CASSRGTENQPQHF	TGTGCCAGCAGTCGCGGGACAGAGAATCAGCCCCAGCATTTT
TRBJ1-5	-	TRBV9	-	CASSVATVGEGVGQPQHF	TGTGCCAGCAGCGTAGCTACCGTAGGGGAGGGGGTAGGTCAGCCCCAGCATTTT
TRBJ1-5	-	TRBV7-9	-	CASSPEGSSQPQHF	TGTGCCAGCAGCCCGGAGGGTTCAAGTCAGCCCCAGCATTTT
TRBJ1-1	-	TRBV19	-	CASSMKGGGLEAFF	TGTGCCAGTAGTATGAAGGGCGGGGGACTTGAAGCTTTCTTT
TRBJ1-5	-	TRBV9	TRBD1	CASSVGTGSNQPQHF	TGTGCCAGCAGCGTAGGGACAGGGAGCAATCAGCCCCAGCATTTT
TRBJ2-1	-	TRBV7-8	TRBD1	CASGTGVRNEQFF	TGTGCCAGCGGGACAGGGGTACGCAATGAGCAGTTCTTC
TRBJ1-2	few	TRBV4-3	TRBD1	CASSQEGQKADGYTF	TGCGCCAGCAGCCAGGAGGGACAGAAGGCAGATGGCTACACCTTC
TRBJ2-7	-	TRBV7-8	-	CASSLGGTGYGVEQYF	TGTGCCAGCAGCTTAGGAGGCACAGGGTATGGGGTCGAGCAGTACTTC
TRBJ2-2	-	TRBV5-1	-	CASSWAQVTGELFF	TGCGCCAGCAGCTGGGCACAGGTTACCGGGGAGCTGTTTTTT